This TCR beta chain was observed in a study of T cell changes during pregnancy in multiple sclerosis. Germline V gene data show CDR1 as SGHTA and CDR2 as FQGTGA. The CDR3 length is 13 residues. The ends were cut back, 5 bases at V and 3 bases at J, with 10 bases in the middle. Sequenced by immunoSEQ multiplex PCR; TCRdb stores in-frame clones only, minus some. The table lists about 59,000 clones, roughly nine tenths of them singletons. This sample comprised peripheral blood, obtained before pregnancy. This clonotype was obtained from a female donor with multiple sclerosis, enrolled in a pregnancy study. This chain links TRBV7-3 with TRBJ1-1; maybe TRBD1 (5 bases). CDR3 bases: TGTGCCAGCAGCCCCCGGGGGGACACTGAAGCTTTCTTT. It codes for CASSPRGDTEAFF.